Listed below are T cell receptor beta chains from one sample, sequenced in a study of shared clonotypes between healthy human individuals. Profiled with immunoSEQ multiplex PCR; TCRdb holds only in-frame clones, not every one. The sample shows approximately 2.4 million clones, 95% of them seen only once. The source material was naive CD4+ T cells sorted from blood. Receptor source: a man younger than 35 in good health. CDR3s include the opening cysteine and the closing phenylalanine or tryptophan. A D gene is named only where the DNA matches it firmly. Size tells how often a clone was seen (once, few, many) or the class of an expanded clone, and some rows leave it out.

V gene: TRBV2
clone size: .
D gene: TRBD2
J gene: TRBJ2-7
CDR3 protein: CASSAVTGTSGGPNYEQYF
CDR3 DNA: TGTGCCAGCAGTGCCGTCACCGGGACTAGCGGGGGGCCCAACTACGAGCAGTACTTC

V gene: TRBV2
clone size: .
D gene: .
J gene: TRBJ2-1
CDR3 protein: CASSDRAFGNEQFF
CDR3 DNA: TGTGCCAGCAGTGACAGGGCTTTTGGGAATGAGCAGTTCTTC

V gene: TRBV5-1
clone size: .
D gene: .
J gene: TRBJ2-3
CDR3 protein: CASSFSSGKGADTQYF
CDR3 DNA: TGCGCCAGCAGCTTTTCATCGGGGAAGGGTGCAGATACGCAGTATTTT

V gene: TRBV4-1
clone size: once
D gene: .
J gene: TRBJ2-7
CDR3 protein: CASSQDMSGWAYEQYF
CDR3 DNA: TGCGCCAGCAGCCAAGATATGAGCGGGTGGGCCTACGAGCAGTACTTC

V gene: TRBV7-9
clone size: .
D gene: .
J gene: TRBJ1-2
CDR3 protein: CASSLYDSNYGYTF
CDR3 DNA: TGTGCCAGCAGCTTATATGACAGTAACTATGGCTACACCTTC

V gene: TRBV5-4
clone size: .
D gene: .
J gene: TRBJ1-2
CDR3 protein: CASSLGPSGDYGYTF
CDR3 DNA: TGTGCCAGCAGCTTGGGTCCGTCCGGGGACTATGGCTACACCTTC

V gene: TRBV6-5
clone size: .
D gene: .
J gene: TRBJ2-7
CDR3 protein: CASSYGNYEQYF
CDR3 DNA: TGTGCCAGCAGTTACGGAAACTACGAGCAGTACTTC

V gene: TRBV7-9
clone size: .
D gene: .
J gene: TRBJ2-2
CDR3 protein: CASTPGRSLHGELFF
CDR3 DNA: TGTGCCAGCACCCCTGGGAGGTCTCTACACGGGGAGCTGTTTTTT

V gene: TRBV5-5
clone size: .
D gene: .
J gene: TRBJ2-7
CDR3 protein: CASSQIRSHEQYF
CDR3 DNA: TGTGCCAGCAGCCAAATCCGGAGCCACGAGCAGTACTTC

V gene: TRBV29-1
clone size: .
D gene: TRBD2
J gene: TRBJ2-1
CDR3 protein: CSVGLGTSESSYNEQFF
CDR3 DNA: TGCAGCGTTGGCCTCGGGACTAGCGAAAGCTCCTACAATGAGCAGTTCTTC

V gene: TRBV5-1
clone size: .
D gene: TRBD1
J gene: TRBJ1-2
CDR3 protein: CASTIPGQGPSGYGYTF
CDR3 DNA: TGCGCCAGCACAATCCCGGGACAGGGTCCGTCCGGATATGGCTACACCTTC

V gene: TRBV7-3
clone size: .
D gene: TRBD2
J gene: TRBJ2-5
CDR3 protein: CASSPSPPGGFWTGEETQYF
CDR3 DNA: TGTGCCAGCAGCCCCTCACCACCGGGGGGTTTTTGGACTGGAGAAGAGACCCAGTACTTC

V gene: TRBV25-1
clone size: .
D gene: .
J gene: TRBJ1-1
CDR3 protein: CASTPRATGNTEAFF
CDR3 DNA: TGTGCCAGCACTCCCCGGGCCACGGGGAACACTGAAGCTTTCTTT

V gene: TRBV6-1
clone size: .
D gene: TRBD2
J gene: TRBJ2-7
CDR3 protein: CASSAATSGVAYEQYF
CDR3 DNA: TGTGCCAGCAGTGCAGCCACTAGCGGGGTCGCCTACGAGCAGTACTTC

V gene: TRBV19
clone size: .
D gene: TRBD1
J gene: TRBJ1-5
CDR3 protein: CASSVTGNNQPQHF
CDR3 DNA: TGTGCCAGTAGTGTGACAGGGAACAATCAGCCCCAGCATTTT

V gene: TRBV4-1
clone size: few
D gene: .
J gene: TRBJ2-7
CDR3 protein: CASSPGQWGREQYF
CDR3 DNA: TGCGCCAGCAGCCCTGGCCAGTGGGGGCGCGAGCAGTACTTC

V gene: TRBV6-1
clone size: .
D gene: TRBD1
J gene: TRBJ1-2
CDR3 protein: CASSDWTGPNYGYTF
CDR3 DNA: TGTGCCAGCAGTGATTGGACAGGGCCTAACTATGGCTACACCTTC

V gene: TRBV11-2
clone size: .
D gene: .
J gene: TRBJ2-1
CDR3 protein: CASSFSRGNEQFF
CDR3 DNA: TGTGCCAGCAGTTTCTCGAGGGGAAATGAGCAGTTCTTC

V gene: TRBV10-3
clone size: .
D gene: .
J gene: TRBJ2-5
CDR3 protein: CAISEWVETQYF
CDR3 DNA: TGTGCCATCAGTGAGTGGGTGGAGACCCAGTACTTC

V gene: TRBV5-6
clone size: .
D gene: .
J gene: TRBJ2-7
CDR3 protein: CASSSDRPLAEQYF
CDR3 DNA: TGTGCCAGCAGCTCAGACAGACCCCTAGCCGAGCAGTACTTC

V gene: TRBV7-2
clone size: .
D gene: TRBD2
J gene: TRBJ2-3
CDR3 protein: CASSVRLAGSTDTQYF
CDR3 DNA: TGTGCCAGCAGCGTCCGACTAGCGGGTAGCACAGATACGCAGTATTTT

V gene: TRBV30
clone size: .
D gene: .
J gene: TRBJ1-4
CDR3 protein: CAWSVTLGEKLFF
CDR3 DNA: TGTGCCTGGAGTGTAACCTTGGGAGAAAAACTGTTTTTT

V gene: TRBV30
clone size: .
D gene: .
J gene: TRBJ2-3
CDR3 protein: CAWSVRYTDTQYF
CDR3 DNA: TGTGCCTGGAGTGTAAGGTACACAGATACGCAGTATTTT